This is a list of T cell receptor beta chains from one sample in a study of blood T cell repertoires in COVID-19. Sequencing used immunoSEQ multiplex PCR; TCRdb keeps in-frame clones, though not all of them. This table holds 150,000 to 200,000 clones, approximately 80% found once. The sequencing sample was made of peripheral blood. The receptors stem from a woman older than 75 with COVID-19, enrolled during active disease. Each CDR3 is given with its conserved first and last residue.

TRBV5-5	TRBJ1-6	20	CASSLSLRDRGFRHNSPLHF
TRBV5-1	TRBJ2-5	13	CASSLARLETQYF
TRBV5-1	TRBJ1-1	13	CASRTEPNTEAFF
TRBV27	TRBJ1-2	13	CASSSLPSHGYTF
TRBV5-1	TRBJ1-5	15	CASSLGTGGFQPQHF
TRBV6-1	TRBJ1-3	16	CASSEASLSSGNTIYF
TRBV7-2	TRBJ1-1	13	CASSLGGGTEAFF
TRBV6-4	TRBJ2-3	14	CASSISGITDTQYF
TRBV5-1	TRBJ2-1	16	CASSEGTSGIVDEQFF
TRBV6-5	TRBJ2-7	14	CASRPLGGSYEQYF
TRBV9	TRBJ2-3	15	CASSIAGGPGDTQYF
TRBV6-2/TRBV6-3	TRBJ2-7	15	CASSYSSSGGGEQYF
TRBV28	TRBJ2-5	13	CASLTGGQETQYF
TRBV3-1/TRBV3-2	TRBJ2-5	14	CASSQPGNQETQYF
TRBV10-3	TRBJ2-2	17	CAISDWGSGSPSGELFF
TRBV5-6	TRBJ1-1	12	CASSRTLMGAFF
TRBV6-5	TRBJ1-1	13	CASSGGVNTEAFF
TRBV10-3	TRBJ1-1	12	CAIRTGNTEAFF
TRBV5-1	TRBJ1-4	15	CASSLWGNVGEKLFF
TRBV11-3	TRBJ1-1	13	CASSFNMNTEAFF
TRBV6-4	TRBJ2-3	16	CASAAAGTSTDTPQYF
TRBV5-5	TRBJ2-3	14	CASSLATGWDTQYF
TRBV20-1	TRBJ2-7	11	CSALRQNEQYF
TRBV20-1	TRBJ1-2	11	CSAGEGRGYTF
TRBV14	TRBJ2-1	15	CASSPPGVTYNEQFF
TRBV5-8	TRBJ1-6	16	CASSWGGQGSNSPLHF
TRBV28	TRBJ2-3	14	CATLRGQGPDTQYF
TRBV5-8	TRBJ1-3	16	CASSFPSSLSGNTIYF
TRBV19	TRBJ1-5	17	CASSILQQGSFSQPQHF
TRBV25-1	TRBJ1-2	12	CASAGGSYGYTF
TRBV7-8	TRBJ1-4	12	CASSLGIEKLFF
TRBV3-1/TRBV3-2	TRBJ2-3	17	CASSPNAFSGFTDTQYF
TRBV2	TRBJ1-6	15	CASRGRRDFNSPLHF
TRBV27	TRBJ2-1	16	CASSPHPGQGRNEQFF